The source of this T cell receptor (beta chain) is a study of radiotherapy plus CTLA-4 blockade in lung cancer. Study findings and constraints: Radiotherapy with ipilimumab was followed by blood expansion of tumor-derived clones.

The method was immunoSEQ multiplex PCR; TCRdb's version includes in-frame clones alone and lacks a portion of them. The sample has around 50,000 clones, around 88% seen once. V lost 6 bases to trimming and J lost 0 bases, with 15 bases between them. Germline CDR1 reads MGHDK; CDR2 reads SYGVNS. CDR3 length: 17 residues. Focal radiation plus CTLA-4 blockade with ipilimumab was administered to patients who had chemo-refractory metastatic non-small-cell lung cancer. Notes on this clone: Antigen unknown.

The sequencing here drew on peripheral blood, taken from a patient treated with radiotherapy plus ipilimumab. The TCR comes from a human donor with non-small cell lung cancer that progressed on radiotherapy plus ipilimumab. Some clones in this sample may be carry-over from other donors' samples. The rearrangement links TRBV25-1 to TRBJ2-6; possible D gene TRBD1, 6 bases. CDR3 amino acids: CASSPTGDNSGANVLTF. In DNA form, the CDR3 reads TGTGCCAGCAGCCCGACAGGAGACAACTCTGGGGCCAACGTCCTGACTTTC.